These T cell receptor beta chains were read from a single sample in a study of Ad26.COV2.S vaccination and SARS-CoV-2 variants. Some clones are missing from TCRdb's copy, which holds only in-frame ones; the method was immunoSEQ multiplex PCR. Here the sample spans some 410,000 clones, about 90% being singletons. Sequencing used peripheral blood, obtained in a trial of Ad26.COV2.S vaccine versus placebo. The source is a person between 18 and 65 years old who received the Ad26.COV2.S COVID-19 vaccine or a placebo. The CDR3 runs from the conserved cysteine through the conserved F or W. D genes are given only for firm matches. Some rows have no size entry. The others give once, few or many, or a class for an expanded clone.

j_call v_call cdr3_length d_call clone_size cdr3_nt cdr3_aa
TRBJ2-2 TRBV7-2 14 NA NA TGTGCCAGCAGCTGGCTAACTAACACCGGGGAGCTGTTTTTT CASSWLTNTGELFF
TRBJ2-1 TRBV30 16 TRBD1 NA TGTGCCTGGTGGTCCCCGGGACAGGGCTACATCAATGAGCAGTTCTTC CAWWSPGQGYINEQFF
TRBJ2-5 TRBV5-1 15 TRBD2 NA TGCGCCAGCAGCCAGATGACTAGCGGGCAAGAGACCCAGTACTTC CASSQMTSGQETQYF
TRBJ1-2 TRBV7-9 14 NA NA TGTGCCAGCAGGGACGTCTTGGAGAACTATGGCTACACCTTC CASRDVLENYGYTF
TRBJ2-5 TRBV30 14 NA NA TGTGCCTGGACCCTAGGCACCAAACAAGAGACCCAGTACTTC CAWTLGTKQETQYF
TRBJ1-1 TRBV15 13 NA NA TGTGCCACCAACCCAGGCGCGGGGACTGAAGCTTTCTTT CATNPGAGTEAFF
TRBJ2-1 TRBV27 14 TRBD2 NA TGTGCCAGCAGAGAAATTCGGGAGGGGCTGGAGCAGTTCTTC CASREIREGLEQFF
TRBJ2-7 TRBV7-2 13 NA NA TGTGCCAGCAACTATCGAGACCGACAGGATCAGTACTTC CASNYRDRQDQYF
TRBJ2-7 TRBV7-8 14 TRBD1 NA TGTGCCAGCAGCTTGGACAGGGTCACCTACGAGCAGTACTTC CASSLDRVTYEQYF
TRBJ2-3 TRBV6-6 16 TRBD1 NA TGTGCCAGCAGTTACTCGAAAGGGGGCCCCACAGATACGCAGTATTTT CASSYSKGGPTDTQYF
TRBJ2-4 TRBV10-1 16 TRBD2 NA TGCGCCAGCAGCCCTGGACTAGCGGGGGGCATGTACATTCAGTACTTC CASSPGLAGGMYIQYF
TRBJ2-2 TRBV11-2 15 NA NA TGTGCCAGCAGCTTCACAGTCGGAGGGACCGGGGAGCTGTTTTTT CASSFTVGGTGELFF
TRBJ2-3 TRBV19 15 NA NA TGTGCCAGTAGTATAGGCCCACGGAGCACAGATACGCAGTATTTT CASSIGPRSTDTQYF
TRBJ2-2 TRBV5-4 16 TRBD2 NA TGTGCCAGCGTGGAGCGGGGGGGCCTAAACACCGGGGAGCTGTTTTTT CASVERGGLNTGELFF
TRBJ2-2 TRBV4-3 22 TRBD2 NA TGCGCCAGCAGCCAAGATATTCCGGGACTAGCGGGGGGGCGAGTCGGGACCGGGGAGCTGTTTTTT CASSQDIPGLAGGRVGTGELFF
TRBJ1-2 TRBV6-6 15 NA NA TGTGCCAGCAGCTCCGCCCGGGGATCGTCCTATGGCTACACCTTC CASSSARGSSYGYTF
TRBJ2-3 TRBV7-2 18 NA NA TGTGCCAGCGGAGATTTCGGGGACCGGGACGGAAGCACAGATACGCAGTATTTT CASGDFGDRDGSTDTQYF
TRBJ2-1 TRBV29-1 13 NA NA TGCAGCGTTGAAACCGGACCCTACAATGAGCAGTTCTTC CSVETGPYNEQFF
TRBJ1-1 TRBV10-3 13 NA once TGTGCCACCCGGCTCGGGGATGACACTGAAGCTTTCTTT CATRLGDDTEAFF
TRBJ1-1 TRBV9 16 NA few TGTGCCAGCAGCGTAGGAAGTCGGCAGATGAACACTGAAGCTTTCTTT CASSVGSRQMNTEAFF
TRBJ1-5 TRBV19 13 NA once TGTGCCAGTAGTATTGGGGGGGGTCAGCCCCAGCATTTT CASSIGGGQPQHF
TRBJ1-2 TRBV5-5 14 NA NA TGTGCCAGCAGCCGGGACAACTTGGGCTATGGCTACACCTTC CASSRDNLGYGYTF
TRBJ2-7 TRBV23-1 13 NA NA TGCGCCAGCAGTCTGGGTAGGGGCTACGAGCAGTACTTC CASSLGRGYEQYF
TRBJ1-1 TRBV19 13 NA NA TGTGCCAGTAGTATAGGTGGGAACACTGAAGCTTTCTTT CASSIGGNTEAFF
TRBJ2-7 TRBV27 13 NA NA TGTGCCAGCAGTCTCGAAAAGGACTACGAGCAGTACTTC CASSLEKDYEQYF
TRBJ2-1 TRBV7-9 15 TRBD2 NA TGTGCCAGCAGCTCTAGCGGGGGCCGTTACAATGAGCAGTTCTTC CASSSSGGRYNEQFF
TRBJ2-3 TRBV4-3 16 TRBD1 NA TGCGCCAGCAGCCCTATCTCCGGGACAGTCACGGATACGCAGTATTTT CASSPISGTVTDTQYF